In this sample, the clone carrying this T cell receptor (beta chain) turned up once. Its target is unknown. Naive CD45RA+ and memory CD45RA-negative subsets were split from CD4+ cells. These data come from a study of shared clonotypes between healthy human individuals. In the study overall: Each donor contributed plates that comprised three CD4 naive, three CD4 memory, two CD8 naive and one CD8 memory. Findings of the study overall: At large depth, rarefaction still showed sorted-subset sequencing to be incomplete.

Trimming pared 7 bases from V and 2 bases from J, leaving 17 bases between. Germline loops: CDR1 MNHNS, CDR2 SASEGT. This CDR3 has 15 amino acids. TCRdb keeps only in-frame clones here, not all; method: immunoSEQ multiplex PCR. The data show about 2.4 million clones, around 94% seen once. This sequence joins TRBV6-1 and TRBJ1-2; D is unresolved. Sequences were obtained from naive CD4+ T cells sorted from blood. The subset was: CD45RA+ positively selected. This TCR derives from a man aged 18 to 30 in good health. This CDR3 is CASNPTPSVNYGYTF. CDR3 coding DNA: TGTGCCAGCAACCCGACGCCATCAGTCAACTATGGCTACACCTTC.